This TCR beta chain was recovered during a study of blood T cell repertoires in COVID-19. About the study: The analysed material was cDNA or gDNA that came from T cells, B-cell-depleted T cells, or PBMCs.

This CDR3 has 14 amino acids. Trimming removed 5 bases from V and 3 bases from J, with 13 bases in between. Germline V CDR1 and CDR2: MDHEN, SYDVKM. Source study methods: Nucleated cell number was recorded as an estimate derived from reference gene primer amplification. The protocol was immunoSEQ multiplex PCR, while the TCRdb copy is restricted to in-frame clones and leaves out a portion. That table furnishes V, J and clone size, whereas the DNA furnished D and trimming. The table includes about 150,000 clones, about 76% detected once. The sample was peripheral blood. This chain uses TRBV28 with TRBJ1-2, with a tentative D call TRBD1 (5 bases). This TCR derives from a woman between 55 and 75 years old with active or convalescent COVID-19. The CDR3 bases are TGTGCCAGCAGTAGCAGGAAGGGGTACTATGGCTACACCTTC. Encoded protein: CASSSRKGYYGYTF.